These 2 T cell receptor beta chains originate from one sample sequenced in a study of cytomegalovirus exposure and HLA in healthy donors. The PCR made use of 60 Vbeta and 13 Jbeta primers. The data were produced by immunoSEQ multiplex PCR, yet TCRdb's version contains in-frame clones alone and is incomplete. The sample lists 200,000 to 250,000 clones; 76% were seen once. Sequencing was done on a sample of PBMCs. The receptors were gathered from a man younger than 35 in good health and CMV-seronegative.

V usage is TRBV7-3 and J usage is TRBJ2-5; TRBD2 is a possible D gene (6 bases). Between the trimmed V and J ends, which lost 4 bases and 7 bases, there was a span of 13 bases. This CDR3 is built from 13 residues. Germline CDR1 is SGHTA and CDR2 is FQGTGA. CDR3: CASSSGDSTTQYF. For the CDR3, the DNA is TGTGCCAGCAGCTCTGGGGACTCCACGACCCAGTACTTC.

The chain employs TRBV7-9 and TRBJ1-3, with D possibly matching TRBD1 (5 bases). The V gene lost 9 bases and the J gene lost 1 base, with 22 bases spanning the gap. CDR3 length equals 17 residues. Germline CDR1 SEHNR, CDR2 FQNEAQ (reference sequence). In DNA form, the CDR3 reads TGTGCCAGTGACTCCGGCAGGGCGGTTTTATCTGGAAACACCATATATTTT. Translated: CASDSGRAVLSGNTIYF.